Below are 2 T cell receptor beta chains sequenced from a single sample in a study of metastatic and nonmetastatic thyroid tumors (TCRdb year 2020). Library preparation was by PCR. Reads for this sample came from an Illumina HiSeq 4000. The public reads were reprocessed in TCRdb via fastp at Q25 and MiXCR, keeping in-frame beta chains. The sample includes roughly 14,000 clones, with about 35% observed a single time. The ten largest clones represent around 10% of the sample. Before undergoing thyroid surgery, none of the patients had been given any kind of treatment. Specimen: tumor tissue. The origin of the receptors is a male donor with papillary thyroid cancer or a benign thyroid nodule (not recorded which). Some clones in this sample may be carry-over from other donors' samples.

This clone is categorized as medium-sized. The V gene is TRBV12-3 or TRBV12-4, the J gene TRBJ2-1; TRBD1 is a possible D gene (6 bases). The CDR3 spans 15 residues. Trimming took off 4 bases at V and 6 bases at J, with 16 bases between the two ends. CDR3 in amino acids: CASSSQDRVFNEQFF. The CDR3 DNA follows: TGTGCCAGCAGTTCTCAGGACAGAGTATTCAATGAGCAGTTCTTC.

The table lists this clone with a few counts. This chain connects TRBV2 to TRBJ2-7; D is possibly TRBD2 (6 bases). The CDR3 contains 15 residues. V was trimmed by 6 bases and J by 3 bases, leaving 18 bases between them. The germline V gene has CDR1 SNHLY and CDR2 FYNNEI. Here the CDR3 DNA reads TGTGCCAGCAGCCCCGGACGGGGGTCCCTCTACGAGCAGTACTTC. Its protein is CASSPGRGSLYEQYF.